This is a list of T cell receptor beta chains from one sample in a study of T cell responses to AZD1222 COVID-19 vaccine. Clones were read by immunoSEQ multiplex PCR, and TCRdb kept only the in-frame ones, dropping some. Of 50,000 to 75,000 clones in the sample, roughly 87% were seen once. Sequencing was performed on peripheral blood, taken 28 days after the second AZD1222 dose. The source of these receptors is an adult who received the AZD1222 COVID-19 vaccine. Each CDR3 is given with its conserved first and last residue. The D gene is left open where the match is weak. The listing skips clone size in some rows; elsewhere it reads once, few, many or a size class.

clone_size: once
j_call: TRBJ1-2
v_call: TRBV4-1
d_call: TRBD1
cdr3_length: 15
cdr3_aa: CASSQVQGDRGAYTF
cdr3_nt: TGCGCCAGCAGCCAAGTCCAGGGGGACAGGGGAGCCTACACCTTC

clone_size: .
j_call: TRBJ2-7
v_call: TRBV6-5
d_call: .
cdr3_length: 15
cdr3_aa: CASSSFGLGSYEQYF
cdr3_nt: TGTGCCAGCAGTTCCTTCGGGTTAGGGTCCTACGAGCAGTACTTC

clone_size: few
j_call: TRBJ2-7
v_call: TRBV7-2
d_call: .
cdr3_length: 16
cdr3_aa: CASSLDPAGITYEQYF
cdr3_nt: TGTGCCAGCAGCTTAGACCCAGCAGGGATCACCTACGAGCAGTACTTC

clone_size: .
j_call: TRBJ2-7
v_call: TRBV6-6
d_call: TRBD2
cdr3_length: 17
cdr3_aa: CASSRGLAGSVAGEQYF
cdr3_nt: TGTGCCAGCAGTCGTGGACTAGCGGGTAGCGTCGCAGGTGAGCAGTACTTC

clone_size: .
j_call: TRBJ2-7
v_call: TRBV11-3
d_call: TRBD2
cdr3_length: 15
cdr3_aa: CASSLASGSSYEQYF
cdr3_nt: TGTGCCAGCAGCTTAGCTAGCGGGAGCTCCTACGAGCAGTACTTC

clone_size: few
j_call: TRBJ2-5
v_call: TRBV11-3
d_call: .
cdr3_length: 16
cdr3_aa: CASSSRGRSGLETQYF
cdr3_nt: TGTGCCAGCAGCAGCAGGGGACGATCGGGATTGGAGACCCAGTACTTC

clone_size: once
j_call: TRBJ2-1
v_call: TRBV19
d_call: TRBD2
cdr3_length: 15
cdr3_aa: CASTKPGLGSNEQFF
cdr3_nt: TGTGCCAGTACCAAACCGGGACTAGGAAGTAATGAGCAGTTCTTC

clone_size: .
j_call: TRBJ1-2
v_call: TRBV6-5
d_call: .
cdr3_length: 14
cdr3_aa: CASRYREPNYGYTF
cdr3_nt: TGTGCCAGCAGGTACAGGGAGCCCAACTATGGCTACACCTTC

clone_size: .
j_call: TRBJ1-4
v_call: TRBV29-1
d_call: TRBD1
cdr3_length: 14
cdr3_aa: CSVPGQGLNEKLFF
cdr3_nt: TGCAGCGTTCCGGGACAGGGGTTAAATGAAAAACTGTTTTTT

clone_size: .
j_call: TRBJ2-1
v_call: TRBV29-1
d_call: TRBD2
cdr3_length: 16
cdr3_aa: CSVVILAGVRNNEQFF
cdr3_nt: TGCAGCGTTGTTATACTAGCGGGAGTGCGGAATAATGAGCAGTTCTTC

clone_size: .
j_call: TRBJ1-5
v_call: TRBV27
d_call: .
cdr3_length: 13
cdr3_aa: CASSLEGWQPQHF
cdr3_nt: TGTGCCAGCAGTTTAGAGGGGTGGCAGCCCCAGCATTTT

clone_size: .
j_call: TRBJ1-2
v_call: TRBV27
d_call: TRBD1
cdr3_length: 14
cdr3_aa: CASSYGGGLYGYTF
cdr3_nt: TGTGCCAGCAGTTATGGAGGGGGCCTCTATGGCTACACCTTC

clone_size: .
j_call: TRBJ1-2
v_call: TRBV5-4
d_call: .
cdr3_length: 15
cdr3_aa: CASSLDAPRNYGYTF
cdr3_nt: TGTGCCAGCAGCTTGGACGCCCCGAGGAACTATGGCTACACCTTC

clone_size: .
j_call: TRBJ1-5
v_call: TRBV19
d_call: .
cdr3_length: 17
cdr3_aa: CASSIGAPQYSNQPQHF
cdr3_nt: TGTGCCAGTAGTATTGGGGCACCCCAGTATAGCAATCAGCCCCAGCATTTT

clone_size: .
j_call: TRBJ2-5
v_call: TRBV6-1
d_call: .
cdr3_length: 13
cdr3_aa: CASCVGHQETQYF
cdr3_nt: TGTGCCAGCTGCGTGGGACACCAAGAGACCCAGTACTTC

clone_size: .
j_call: TRBJ2-1
v_call: TRBV2
d_call: .
cdr3_length: 13
cdr3_aa: CASRSQPGNEQFF
cdr3_nt: TGTGCCAGCAGGTCACAGCCGGGGAATGAGCAGTTCTTC

clone_size: .
j_call: TRBJ2-1
v_call: TRBV10-1
d_call: TRBD1
cdr3_length: 16
cdr3_aa: CASSESQGGRYNEQFF
cdr3_nt: TGCGCCAGCAGTGAGTCCCAAGGGGGCCGGTACAATGAGCAGTTCTTC

clone_size: .
j_call: TRBJ2-7
v_call: TRBV4-3
d_call: .
cdr3_length: 18
cdr3_aa: CASSQDWGRQGARDEQYF
cdr3_nt: TGCGCCAGCAGCCAAGATTGGGGGAGGCAAGGAGCGAGGGACGAGCAGTACTTC

clone_size: few
j_call: TRBJ2-2
v_call: TRBV7-2
d_call: TRBD2
cdr3_length: 15
cdr3_aa: CASRRTSVNTGELFF
cdr3_nt: TGTGCCAGCAGGCGGACTAGCGTTAACACCGGGGAGCTGTTTTTT

clone_size: .
j_call: TRBJ1-1
v_call: TRBV30
d_call: .
cdr3_length: 16
cdr3_aa: CAWSVRRWGLDTEAFF
cdr3_nt: TGTGCCTGGAGTGTACGACGCTGGGGGTTAGACACTGAAGCTTTCTTT

clone_size: few
j_call: TRBJ2-7
v_call: TRBV7-2
d_call: .
cdr3_length: 16
cdr3_aa: CASSLGRQSGLGEQYF
cdr3_nt: TGTGCCAGCAGCCTAGGGCGACAGAGTGGATTGGGGGAGCAGTACTTC

clone_size: .
j_call: TRBJ2-2
v_call: TRBV6-2/TRBV6-3
d_call: TRBD1
cdr3_length: 17
cdr3_aa: CASSPLDRADATGELFF
cdr3_nt: TGTGCCAGCAGTCCACTAGACAGGGCGGACGCCACCGGGGAGCTGTTTTTT

clone_size: .
j_call: TRBJ1-2
v_call: TRBV27
d_call: TRBD1
cdr3_length: 15
cdr3_aa: CASTAVQGAIYGYTF
cdr3_nt: TGTGCCAGCACGGCGGTCCAGGGGGCGATCTATGGCTACACCTTC

clone_size: once
j_call: TRBJ1-6
v_call: TRBV30
d_call: .
cdr3_length: 14
cdr3_aa: CAWSVPSYNSPLHF
cdr3_nt: TGTGCCTGGAGTGTACCTTCCTATAATTCACCCCTCCACTTT

clone_size: .
j_call: TRBJ1-2
v_call: TRBV6-4
d_call: TRBD1
cdr3_length: 14
cdr3_aa: CASSDGTGGYGYTF
cdr3_nt: TGTGCCAGCAGTGACGGGACAGGGGGCTATGGCTACACCTTC

clone_size: .
j_call: TRBJ1-2
v_call: TRBV7-2
d_call: .
cdr3_length: 15
cdr3_aa: CASSLGLEVWYGYTF
cdr3_nt: TGTGCCAGCAGCTTAGGGCTAGAAGTCTGGTATGGCTACACCTTC

clone_size: .
j_call: TRBJ1-6
v_call: TRBV30
d_call: .
cdr3_length: 14
cdr3_aa: CAWSETRGGSPLHF
cdr3_nt: TGTGCCTGGAGTGAGACCCGGGGAGGTTCACCCCTCCACTTT

clone_size: few
j_call: TRBJ2-7
v_call: TRBV10-1
d_call: TRBD1
cdr3_length: 15
cdr3_aa: CASSVETGGAYEQYF
cdr3_nt: TGCGCCAGCAGTGTTGAAACAGGGGGTGCCTACGAGCAGTACTTC

clone_size: few
j_call: TRBJ2-7
v_call: TRBV29-1
d_call: .
cdr3_length: 13
cdr3_aa: CSVKGGQSYEQYF
cdr3_nt: TGCAGCGTTAAAGGGGGGCAGAGCTACGAGCAGTACTTC

clone_size: .
j_call: TRBJ2-3
v_call: TRBV4-1
d_call: .
cdr3_length: 14
cdr3_aa: CASSQEVSTDTQYF
cdr3_nt: TGCGCCAGCAGCCAAGAGGTGAGCACAGATACGCAGTATTTT

clone_size: .
j_call: TRBJ1-1
v_call: TRBV28
d_call: .
cdr3_length: 14
cdr3_aa: CASSTWDVNTEAFF
cdr3_nt: TGTGCCAGCAGTACCTGGGACGTGAACACTGAAGCTTTCTTT

clone_size: .
j_call: TRBJ2-1
v_call: TRBV3-1/TRBV3-2
d_call: TRBD2
cdr3_length: 15
cdr3_aa: CASSPGRVFYNEQFF
cdr3_nt: TGTGCCAGCAGCCCGGGGAGGGTGTTCTACAATGAGCAGTTCTTC

clone_size: .
j_call: TRBJ2-7
v_call: TRBV19
d_call: TRBD1
cdr3_length: 14
cdr3_aa: CASQIGQGAYEQYF
cdr3_nt: TGTGCCAGTCAAATTGGACAGGGGGCCTACGAGCAGTACTTC

clone_size: .
j_call: TRBJ2-1
v_call: TRBV2
d_call: .
cdr3_length: 12
cdr3_aa: CASRPSYNEQFF
cdr3_nt: TGTGCCAGCAGGCCGAGCTACAATGAGCAGTTCTTC

clone_size: .
j_call: TRBJ2-5
v_call: TRBV1
d_call: .
cdr3_length: 20
cdr3_aa: CTSSQGPRASGERGKETQYF
cdr3_nt: TGCACCAGCAGCCAAGGTCCACGGGCTAGCGGGGAGAGGGGGAAAGAGACCCAGTACTTC

clone_size: .
j_call: TRBJ2-3
v_call: TRBV19
d_call: TRBD2
cdr3_length: 16
cdr3_aa: CASSNLRSGGTDTQYF
cdr3_nt: TGTGCCAGTAGTAATCTCAGGAGCGGGGGCACAGATACGCAGTATTTT

clone_size: .
j_call: TRBJ2-2
v_call: TRBV19
d_call: TRBD1
cdr3_length: 14
cdr3_aa: CASSGQGVQGELFF
cdr3_nt: TGTGCCAGTAGTGGACAGGGAGTGCAAGGGGAGCTGTTTTTT

clone_size: .
j_call: TRBJ1-6
v_call: TRBV27
d_call: .
cdr3_length: 15
cdr3_aa: CASSLSAGPAKPLHF
cdr3_nt: TGTGCCAGCAGTTTATCTGCGGGGCCAGCGAAGCCCCTCCACTTT

clone_size: .
j_call: TRBJ1-2
v_call: TRBV28
d_call: .
cdr3_length: 13
cdr3_aa: CASTPGTIYGYTF
cdr3_nt: TGTGCCAGCACCCCAGGGACCATCTATGGCTACACCTTC

clone_size: .
j_call: TRBJ1-1
v_call: TRBV18
d_call: TRBD1
cdr3_length: 13
cdr3_aa: CASSRDRNTEAFF
cdr3_nt: TGTGCCAGCTCGAGGGACAGGAACACTGAAGCTTTCTTT